What follows describes a single T cell receptor (beta chain). This clonotype appeared many times. Its antigen is not yet known. Base qualities are not recorded, but no much larger clone differs from it by a single base. Moderately to severely active disease, a Clinical Activity Score of at least 3, a NOSPECS grade of at least 4, and a duration under 3 months were present in ophthalmopathy patients. The study excluded patients with uncontrolled infections, other autoimmune diseases, pregnancy or lactation. Diagnoses were based on clinical symptoms, serum thyroxine and TRAb, thyroid ultrasound and orbital computed tomography. PBMCs were isolated from more than 8 ml of fresh peripheral blood by Ficoll-Paque density gradient centrifugation. Trizol reagent was used to extract total RNA, and RNA quality was then checked on an Agilent 2100 Bioanalyzer. The data belong to a study of T cells in Graves' hyperthyroidism and ophthalmopathy (dated by TCRdb to between 2018 and 2020). The study in broad terms: Peripheral blood was sampled at the time of initial diagnosis, prior to any treatment. Whether ophthalmopathy could be predicted prospectively was tested in an independent validation cohort made up of 18 hyperthyroidism patients plus 17 patients who later progressed to ophthalmopathy. A discovery cohort of approximately 97 patients, 43 with Graves' ophthalmopathy and under 60 with stable Graves' hyperthyroidism, was used to find distinguishing TCR V-J signatures. Thyroid tissue and blood T-cell repertoires from six Graves' hyperthyroidism patients were also compared in the study. According to the paper, TCR Vbeta CDR3 sequencing was carried out on approximately 140 peripheral blood samples, which came from fewer than 50 ophthalmopathy, 80 or so hyperthyroidism and approximately 17 progressor patients. The roughly 100 discovery patients were divided at random into training and test sets in a 7:3 ratio. Once sampling was done, hyperthyroidism patients were given methimazole at a starting dose of 30 mg daily, whereas ophthalmopathy patients were given high-dose intravenous methylprednisolone.

Trimming takes 1 base from V and 4 bases from J, and the germline ends sit 10 bases apart. The CDR3 holds 14 amino acids from the cysteine to the phenylalanine. Only CDR3 DNA remains: 42 bases, in frame from the first base. Looking up the germline V gene yields CDR1 MNHNS and CDR2 SASEGT. TCR beta CDR3 regions were amplified from RNA transcripts. The TCR CDR3 was subjected to a first round of RT-PCR using the HTBI primer set and the Qiagen OneStep RT-PCR kit. A second multiplex PCR round built the libraries, followed by size selection and purification. Paired-end sequencing of the libraries was performed with 100 bp reads on an Illumina HiSeq2000. Per the source publication's procedure: SOAPnuke was used to process the raw data, removing reads that contained adapters or uncalled bases, had a mean Phred below 15, or lacked an exact match to the constant primer or identifier. High-quality paired reads were merged using COPE v1.2.5, and each unique nucleotide sequence was defined as a clonotype. Clonotypes were aligned to IMGT TRBV, TRBD and TRBJ reference segments using MiTCR v1.1. Only V-J combinations with frequency above 0.0001, covering 99.2% of repertoires, were analysed. The TCS score was defined as F50 (clonal expansion) divided by E x V (chaos), with BLOSUM62-based TCRdist calculated between CDR3 peptides within each V-J. Welch's t-statistics and random forest reduced 500 to 550 V-J features to about 12, which were used in a naive Bayes classifier (R e1071). TCRdb ran its own pipeline on the public reads, namely fastp trimming at Q25 and MiXCR clone calling, and kept in-frame beta chains. Each record represents a unique CDR3 protein, reported with the most common genes and DNA among its rows. These V and J calls rely on TCRdb rather than the paper's analysis. Here the sample has about 270,000 distinct CDR3 sequences; roughly 22% occur a single time. The ten largest clones take up roughly 32% of the sample.

The investigation overall reported the following: In validation, progression to ophthalmopathy was predicted by the model with 70% to 71% sensitivity and about 72% specificity, a median of 6.5 months before onset. No statistical method was used to set the sample size in advance, and investigators knew the group allocation. Ophthalmopathy was separated from stable hyperthyroidism by a 13 V-J signature model, with 85% to 90% sensitivity and approximately 81% specificity obtained in cross-validation and 80%/75% obtained in testing. Most expanded thyroid clonotypes (frequency above 0.001) were also detected in blood, suggesting blood repertoires may reflect thyroid immune responses.

This receptor was obtained from a woman in her forties with Graves' ophthalmopathy. This chain joins TRBV6-1 to TRBJ2-5, with an unclear D gene assignment. Sequencing was carried out using blood. The nucleotides are TGTGCCAGCAGTGAAGGGGGTGACTCAGAGACCCAGTACTTC. Its protein is CASSEGGDSETQYF.